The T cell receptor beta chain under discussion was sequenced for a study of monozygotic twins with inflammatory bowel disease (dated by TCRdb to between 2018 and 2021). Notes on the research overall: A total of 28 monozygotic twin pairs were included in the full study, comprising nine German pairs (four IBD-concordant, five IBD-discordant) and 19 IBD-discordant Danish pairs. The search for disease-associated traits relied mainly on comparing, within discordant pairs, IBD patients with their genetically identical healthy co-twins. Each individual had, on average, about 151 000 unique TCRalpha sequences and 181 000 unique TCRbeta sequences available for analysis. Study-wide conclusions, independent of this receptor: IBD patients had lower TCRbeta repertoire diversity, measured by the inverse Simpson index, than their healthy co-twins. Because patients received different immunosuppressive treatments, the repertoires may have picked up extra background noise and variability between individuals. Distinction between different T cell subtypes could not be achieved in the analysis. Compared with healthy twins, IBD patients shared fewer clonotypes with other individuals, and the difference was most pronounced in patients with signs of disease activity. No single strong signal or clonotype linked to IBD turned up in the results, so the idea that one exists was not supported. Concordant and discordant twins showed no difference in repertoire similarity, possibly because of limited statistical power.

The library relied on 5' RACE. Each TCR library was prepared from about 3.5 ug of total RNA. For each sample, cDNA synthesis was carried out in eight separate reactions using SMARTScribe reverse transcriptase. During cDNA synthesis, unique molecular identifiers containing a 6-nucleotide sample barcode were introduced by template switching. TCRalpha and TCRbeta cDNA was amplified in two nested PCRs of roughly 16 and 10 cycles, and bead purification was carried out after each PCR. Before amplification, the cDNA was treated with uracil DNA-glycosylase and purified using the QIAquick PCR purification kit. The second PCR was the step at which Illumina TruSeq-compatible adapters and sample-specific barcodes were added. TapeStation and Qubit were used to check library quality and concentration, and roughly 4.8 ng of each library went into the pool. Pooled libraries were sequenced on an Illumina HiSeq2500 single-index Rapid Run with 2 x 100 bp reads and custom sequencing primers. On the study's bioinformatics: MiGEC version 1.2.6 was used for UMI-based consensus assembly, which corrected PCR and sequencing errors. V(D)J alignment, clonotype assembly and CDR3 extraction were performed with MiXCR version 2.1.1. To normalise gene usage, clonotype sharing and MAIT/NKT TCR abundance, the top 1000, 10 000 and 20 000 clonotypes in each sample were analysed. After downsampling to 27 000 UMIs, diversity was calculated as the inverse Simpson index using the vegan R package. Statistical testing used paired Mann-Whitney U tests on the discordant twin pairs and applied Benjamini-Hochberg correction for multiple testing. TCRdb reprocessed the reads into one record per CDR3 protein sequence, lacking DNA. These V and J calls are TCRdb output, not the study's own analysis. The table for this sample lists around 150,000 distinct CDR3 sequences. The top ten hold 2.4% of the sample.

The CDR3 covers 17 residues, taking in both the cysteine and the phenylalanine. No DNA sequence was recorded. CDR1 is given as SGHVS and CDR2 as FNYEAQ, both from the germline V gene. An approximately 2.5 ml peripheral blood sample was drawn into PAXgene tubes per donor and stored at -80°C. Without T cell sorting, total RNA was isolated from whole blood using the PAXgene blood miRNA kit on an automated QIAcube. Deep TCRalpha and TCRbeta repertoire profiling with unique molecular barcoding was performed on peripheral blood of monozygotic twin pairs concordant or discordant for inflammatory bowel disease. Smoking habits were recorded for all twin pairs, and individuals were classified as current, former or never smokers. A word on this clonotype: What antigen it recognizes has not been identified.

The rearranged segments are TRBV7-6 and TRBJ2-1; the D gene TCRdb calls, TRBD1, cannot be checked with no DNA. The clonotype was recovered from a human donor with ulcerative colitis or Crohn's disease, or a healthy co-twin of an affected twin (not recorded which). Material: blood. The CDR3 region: CASSTGSSLSSYNEQFF.